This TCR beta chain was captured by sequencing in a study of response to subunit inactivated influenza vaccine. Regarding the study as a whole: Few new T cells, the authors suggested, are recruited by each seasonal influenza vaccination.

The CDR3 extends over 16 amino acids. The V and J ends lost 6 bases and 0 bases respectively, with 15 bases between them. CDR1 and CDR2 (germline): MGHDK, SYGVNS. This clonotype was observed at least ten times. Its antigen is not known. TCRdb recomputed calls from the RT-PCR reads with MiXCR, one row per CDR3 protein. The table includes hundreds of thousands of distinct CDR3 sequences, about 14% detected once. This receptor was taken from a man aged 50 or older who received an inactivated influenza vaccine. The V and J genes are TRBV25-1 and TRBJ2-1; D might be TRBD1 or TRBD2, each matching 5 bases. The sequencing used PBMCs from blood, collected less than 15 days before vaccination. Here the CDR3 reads CASSLSGASSYNEQFF. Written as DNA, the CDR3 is TGTGCCAGCAGCCTCTCCGGGGCGAGCTCCTACAATGAGCAGTTCTTC.